A single sample gave rise to the 18 T cell receptor beta chains below, sequenced in a study of CD8 T cells in Susac syndrome. A quantity of roughly 0.5 to 1 ug RNA underwent reverse transcription using random hexamers. TCRdb used MiXCR to reprocess the immunoSEQ multiplex PCR reads, holding one entry per CDR3 protein. The sample includes roughly 220,000 distinct CDR3 sequences, about 94% of them seen just once. Input material: CD4+ T cells from PBMCs. These receptors all stem from a human donor with Susac syndrome.

This clonotype appeared a single time. The chain links TRBV6-2 or TRBV6-3 to TRBJ2-1; 10 nucleotides line up with TRBD1. The CDR3 has 15 residues. Germline loops: CDR1 MNHEY, CDR2 SVGEGT. V gave up 2 bases and J gave up 6 bases; unmatched junction bases: 4. The CDR3 region is CASSYQGQGSNEQFF. The CDR3 DNA reads as TGTGCCAGCAGTTACCAGGGACAGGGGTCCAATGAGCAGTTCTTC.

Only one count was recorded for this clonotype. The rearrangement joins TRBV2 to TRBJ1-1; 7 nucleotides align to TRBD1. V lost 7 bases, J lost 6 bases, and 8 bases stayed unmatched. The CDR3 consists of 13 residues. From germline, CDR1 is SNHLY and CDR2 FYNNEI. The DNA for the CDR3 is TGTGCCAGCATTGGGACAGAATATTCTGAAGCTTTCTTT. Translating it yields CASIGTEYSEAFF. Based on the CDR3 plus reference TRBV2 and TRBJ1-1, the full variable domain is EPEVTQTPSHQVTQMGQEVILRCVPISNHLYFYWYRQILGQKVEFLVSFYNNEISEKSEIFDDQFSVERPDGSNFTLKIRSTKLEDSAMYFCASIGTEYSEAFFGQGTRLTVV.

The rearrangement uses TRBV20-1 and TRBJ2-1; possibly TRBD1 for D (5 bases). There are 14 residues in the CDR3. V was clipped by 0 bases and J by 6 bases, with 12 bases between them. Germline V CDR1 and CDR2: DFQATT, SNEGSKA (reference sequence). CDR3 sequence reads: CSARDGAGSNEQFF. CDR3 in DNA: TGCAGTGCTAGAGATGGGGCCGGGTCCAATGAGCAGTTCTTC.

This clonotype was observed a few times. V gene TRBV12-3 or TRBV12-4 combines with J gene TRBJ1-2; a weak D match, TRBD1 (5 bases). V was pared by 1 base and J by 7 bases, with 10 bases between. The CDR3 contains 13 residues. The CDR3 DNA is TGTGCCAGCAGTTTAGGGCAGGGTGTTGGCTACACCTTC. Translated: CASSLGQGVGYTF.

V usage is TRBV6-5 and J usage is TRBJ2-2, with 11 nucleotides matching TRBD2. V dropped 3 bases and J dropped 3; count of bases not matched to a gene: 6. The germline gives CDR1 MNHEY, CDR2 SVGAGI. This CDR3 spans 17 amino acids. Here the CDR3 reads CASSYLAGGGDTGELFF. The CDR3 coding sequence is TGTGCCAGCAGTTATCTAGCGGGGGGCGGTGACACCGGGGAGCTGTTTTTT.

V usage is TRBV12-3 or TRBV12-4 and J usage is TRBJ1-2; the D gene is possibly TRBD1 (6 bases). The germline V and J ends were trimmed by 6 bases and 2 bases, with 16 bases remaining between them. The CDR3 consists of 15 residues. The CDR3 nucleotides read TGTGCCAGCAGCCCCTCCGGGCAGGGGAACTATGGCTACACCTTC. This translates into CASSPSGQGNYGYTF.

The chain employs TRBV7-3 and TRBJ1-2; 8 bases align to TRBD1. V trimming: 1 base; J trimming: 6 bases; junction bases outside the gene matches: 7. The CDR3 extends over 15 amino acids. Germline lookup yields CDR1 SGHTA and CDR2 FQGTGA. CDR3: CASSLNPGQGDGYTF. DNA of the CDR3: TGTGCCAGCAGCTTAAACCCCGGACAGGGTGATGGCTACACCTTC. Full variable domain (missing parts from reference TRBV7-3 and TRBJ1-2): GAGVSQTPSNKVTEKGKYVELRCDPISGHTALYWYRQSLGQGPEFLIYFQGTGAADDSGLPNDRFFAVRPEGSVSTLKIQRTERGDSAVYLCASSLNPGQGDGYTFGSGTRLTVV.

The J gene is TRBJ2-5, the V gene TRBV4-2, with D perhaps TRBD1 (5 bases). Trimming left V 0 bases short and J 7 bases short, with 6 bases between. CDR3 length equals 12 residues. CDR1 is LGHNA, CDR2 YNFKEQ, per germline. CDR3 loop: CASSQDQGTQYF. CDR3 sequence (DNA): TGTGCCAGCAGCCAAGATCAGGGGACCCAGTACTTC.

CDR3 loop: CSAQTSGGEYTGELFF. The CDR3 DNA is TGCAGTGCCCAGACTAGCGGGGGGGAGTACACCGGGGAGCTGTTTTTT. V is TRBV20-1 and J is TRBJ2-2; 14 bases agree with TRBD2. Germline assignment: CDR1 DFQATT and CDR2 SNEGSKA (reference sequence). With V trimmed by 6 bases and J by 3 bases, 6 bases remained unmatched. The CDR3 extends over 16 amino acids.

The chain combines TRBV29-1 with TRBJ2-7; D is tentatively TRBD1 or TRBD2 (5 bases each). The CDR3 is 13 residues long. CDR1 and CDR2 from the germline V gene are SQVTM and ANQGSEA. The V end was cut by 5 bases, the J end by 1 base, with 12 bases between. CDR3 residues: CSVPGEGSYEQYF. The CDR3 nucleotides are TGCAGCGTTCCCGGAGAGGGGTCCTACGAGCAGTACTTC.

This clonotype was detected only once. This chain links TRBV4-1 with TRBJ2-6; D may match TRBD1 or TRBD2 (6 bases each). The CDR3 totals 18 residues. Germline V gene sequence: CDR1 MGHRA, CDR2 YSYEKL. V was cut by 0 bases and J by 4 bases, with 16 bases left in between. The DNA for the CDR3 is TGCGCCAGCAGCCAAGATGGTCCGGGGGCGGAAGGGGCCAACGTCCTGACTTTC. It encodes CASSQDGPGAEGANVLTF.

In this sample, this clonotype turned up once. The CDR3 region is CASSRDREGTDTQYF. In DNA form, the CDR3 reads TGTGCCAGCTCACGGGACAGGGAGGGCACAGATACGCAGTATTTT. The chain has TRBV18 and TRBJ2-3; 9 bases line up with TRBD1. Losses at the gene ends were 4 bases for V and 1 base for J; bases not matched to a gene: 3. Looked up from germline, CDR1 is KGHSH and CDR2 is LQKENI. The CDR3 has 15 amino acids.

Concerning this clonotype: The junction and the germline gene differ at one end; a read error may be behind it. The CDR3, as DNA: TGTGCCAGCAGCGAGTACGACAGACCATCCTTC. It codes for CASSEYDRPSF. V and J are TRBV2 and TRBJ1-2, with a tentative D call TRBD1 (5 bases). The CDR3 length is 11 residues. Per the germline V gene, CDR1 is SNHLY and CDR2 is FYNNEI.

This chain connects TRBV9 to TRBJ1-1; no clear D gene. Germline V gives CDR1 SGDLS, CDR2 YYNGEE. The CDR3 is 13 residues long. Trimming cost V 5 bases and J 4 bases, with 12 bases left between them. This CDR3 reads CASREVSGTEAFF. In nucleotides, the CDR3 is TGTGCCAGCAGGGAGGTGTCGGGCACTGAAGCTTTCTTT.

J is TRBJ2-2 and V is TRBV5-1; D not certain. CDR3 length equals 16 residues. V lost 0 bases and J lost 5, with 14 bases in between. Per germline, CDR1 SGHRS and CDR2 YFSETQ. CDR3 residues: CASSLVGGLRTGELFF. The DNA of the CDR3 is TGCGCCAGCAGCTTGGTAGGCGGCTTGAGGACCGGGGAGCTGTTTTTT.

The rearrangement joins TRBV9 to TRBJ1-6, with D unresolved. The germline V gene encodes CDR1 SGDLS and CDR2 YYNGEE. This CDR3 has 14 residues. V shed 4 bases and J shed 7 bases, with 12 bases lying between them. This CDR3 reads CASSPRTENSPLHF. CDR3 DNA: TGTGCCAGCAGCCCAAGGACGGAGAATTCACCCCTCCACTTT.

The rearrangement joins TRBV30 to TRBJ1-1, with D perhaps TRBD1 (5 bases). Germline V CDR1 and CDR2: GTSNPN, SVGIG (reference sequence). This CDR3 is 13 amino acids long. Trimming cost V 0 bases and J 3 bases, with 8 bases left between them. CDR3 DNA sequence: TGTGCCTGGAGTGTACGAGGGGACACTGAAGCTTTCTTT. Protein: CAWSVRGDTEAFF.

The DNA for the CDR3 is TGTGCCTGGAGTGTAGAGGCAGGGAACGGAAACACCATATATTTT. Protein: CAWSVEAGNGNTIYF. This rearrangement joins TRBV30 to TRBJ1-3, with a weak D call TRBD1 (5 bases). CDR3 length: 15 amino acids. Germline V gene lookup returns CDR1 GTSNPN and CDR2 SVGIG (reference sequence). The V end lost 0 bases, the J end lost 4 bases, and 13 bases lay between the germline ends.